The entry below describes one TCR beta chain. The antigen remains unidentified. Primers: 60 Vbeta forward and 13 Jbeta reverse. Using immunoSEQ multiplex PCR, the repertoire was profiled, and TCRdb retains in-frame clones only, with some absent. The sample contains some 44,000 clones, around 90% of which appear only once. These data originate in a study of cytomegalovirus exposure and HLA in healthy donors. Findings and caveats of the study: In a later analysis, the majority of CMV-associated beta chains seemingly showed HLA restriction. Further analysis was carried out later, and it showed several of the most significant clusters appearing linked to common viral pathogens. What was likely a sequencing artifact was a cluster of highly shared sequence variants. Presence/absence analyses assumed roughly uniform sequencing depth across donors, which may not hold.

CDR1 and CDR2 from the germline V gene are MDHEN and SYDVKM. V was shortened by 10 bases and J by 2 bases, with 12 bases between the two germline ends. The CDR3 consists of 13 residues. This chain links TRBV28 with TRBJ2-1; D remains unclear. This receptor was taken from a woman in her thirties or forties in good health and CMV-seropositive. Sample: PBMCs. The CDR3 DNA is TGTGCCACAGGAATTGTGGCCTACAATGAGCAGTTCTTC. It is translated as CATGIVAYNEQFF.